The T cell receptor (beta chain) under discussion was sequenced for a study of blood T cell repertoires in COVID-19 (dated by TCRdb to the early 2020s). Background on the whole study: The collaborator samples originated in the United States, Italy and Spain and spanned the acute and convalescent phases of COVID-19. The material from the prospective study consisted of cDNA or gDNA derived from T cells, B-cell-depleted T cells, or PBMCs. The dataset comprised deeply sampled blood TCRbeta repertoires from subjects exposed to, actively infected with, or recovered from COVID-19. The repertoires were released in a freely available public database meant as a resource for research on the immune response to SARS-CoV-2. The samples were drawn from the first 160 participants of the ongoing ImmuneRACE study and from over a thousand subjects provided by 6 global collaborators. The sample metadata nearly always contained a de-identified subject ID, COVID-19 status, age in years and sex. Where HLA class I and class II types were available, the types were taken from metadata supplied by the sample provider, not from assay-based typing. General study outcomes and caveats: The amount of clinical and demographic metadata varied by source and participant and was provided uncurated.

Comments on this clone: Its antigen specificity is not known. No qualities accompany the bases; no much larger clone lies one base away.

Enrolling through a virtual design, the prospective study's participants ranged in age from roughly 18 to 90 years and lived across roughly 23 United States geographic areas. In the prospective study, participants were assigned to cohorts based on the clinical history participants reported in a screening survey and a study questionnaire. For ImmuneRACE Cohort 3, a participant was defined as recovered based on two consecutive negative NP/OP PCR tests, clearance by a healthcare professional, or resolution of symptoms. Each participant in the prospective study had whole blood, serum and a nasopharyngeal or oropharyngeal swab collected by mobile phlebotomists. Additional blood draws and questionnaires over an approximately 2-month period could optionally be provided by prospective study participants. Blood samples from the prospective study were shipped frozen or at room temperature prior to DNA extraction.

Via the germline V gene, CDR1 is SGHVS and CDR2 FNYEAQ. Deletion took 0 bases off V and 0 bases off J, with a span of 8 bases between the germline ends. The CDR3 contains 15 residues, cysteine and phenylalanine counted. The entry retains the CDR3 DNA only, 45 bases that are in frame from base 1. TCRbeta CDR3 regions were amplified from genomic DNA using the immunoSEQ Assay, a bias-controlled multiplex PCR. For the original study's pipeline: Within the assay, amplification of reference gene primers was used to estimate how many nucleated cells each sample contained. To quantify the absolute abundance of each unique TCRbeta CDR3 rearrangement, sequence reads were collapsed and filtered. Productive Simpson clonality was computed per sample as the square root of Simpson's diversity index over productive rearrangements. TCRdb carries this immuneACCESS record with in-frame sequences only. Its versions omit some clonotypes, under half of them owing to an unresolved V gene in the studies checked, with the rest unexplained. The D gene and trimming were derived from the DNA, and the V and J assignments and clone size from that table. Present in this sample are approximately 360,000 clones, around four fifths of which were seen just once. The top ten constitute about 4.9% of the sample.

This receptor was identified in a woman aged 45-60 years who had recovered from COVID-19. This chain joins TRBV7-6 to TRBJ1-1; TRBD1 is a weak D gene call, 6 bases matching. Sequencing used PBMCs or T cells enriched from blood (not recorded which). The nucleotide sequence reads as follows: TGTGCCAGCAGCTTAGCTTCAGGGGTGAACACTGAAGCTTTCTTT. It translates as CASSLASGVNTEAFF.